This paragraph reports one T cell receptor beta chain. Which cohort a participant joined came from the clinical history participants gave. Symptom resolution, clearance, or two negative PCRs marked donors in Cohort 3 as recovered. The sample belongs to a study of blood T cell repertoires in COVID-19. Study at large: PBMCs, B-cell-depleted T cells, or T cells were the source of the cDNA or gDNA that made up the material.

The V end was cut by 10 bases, the J end by 4 bases, with 7 bases between. This CDR3 region has 10 residues. Looked up from germline, CDR1 is LNHDA and CDR2 is SQIVND (reference sequence). In the source study's methods: How many nucleated cells were present was estimated from reference gene primer amplification. TCRdb's table, derived via immunoSEQ multiplex PCR, lists solely in-frame clones and lacks some. V and J calls and clone size are given by that table; D and trimming were obtained from the DNA. Of roughly 180,000 clones detected, 82% appear once; the ten largest clones hold about a sixth. This TCR came from a man between 60 and 75 years old who had recovered from COVID-19. Sequenced: PBMCs or T cells enriched from blood (not recorded which). This chain connects TRBV19 to TRBJ1-1; D gene ambiguous. Here the CDR3 reads CATGITEAFF. The CDR3 nucleotides read TGTGCCACCGGGATCACTGAAGCTTTCTTT.